What follows is one T cell receptor beta chain and its context. Its antigen remains unidentified. Per-nucleotide qualities are absent, and no much larger clonotype sits a single base away. During the collection period, no infections or other immune events were recorded for the healthy donors. Blood repertoires from healthy donors were used as a training cohort for calibrating time-dependent variance in a beta-binomial model of differential abundance of T-cell clones. The training cohort was composed of about 10 healthy donors, 3 female and 7 male. Donor ages ranged from 29 to 64 years, with an average of around 45 years. Whole blood, obtained from a commercial supplier, was collected from each healthy donor at three time points spaced roughly 14 days apart. For immunosequencing, genomic DNA was extracted from unsorted whole blood. CDR1 and CDR2, looked up from the germline V gene, are MNHNS and SASEGT. Spanning cysteine to phenylalanine, the CDR3 consists of 12 amino acids. Solely the CDR3 DNA is kept, with 36 bases framed from the first base. The junction shows trimming of 4 bases on V and 3 bases on J, plus 6 bases between the germline ends.

TCRbeta CDR3 regions were profiled with the immunoSEQ Assay using bias-controlled multiplex PCR amplification of genomic DNA. Regarding the original processing steps: The absolute abundance of each unique TCRbeta CDR3 region was quantified after sequences were collapsed and filtered. Differential abundance was assessed using a binomial (Fisher-equivalent) model and a beta-binomial model in which time-dependent variance fitted from healthy donors was added. Clones with fewer than 5 combined templates were removed, and differential abundance was called for clones with a Benjamini-Hochberg FDR below 0.01. Using the form v = (b*log(k)+a)^2, the beta-binomial variance was modeled as a function of the total template count across the two samples. Not all clones reach the TCRdb copy of this immuneACCESS table, which keeps in-frame sequences only. Checked studies attribute under half of the gap to unresolved V genes and leave the rest unexplained. That table is the source of V, J and clone size, and D and trimming were worked out from the DNA. The sample table contains 100,000 or so clones; only one count was recorded for around nine tenths of them. Roughly 17% of the sample comes from the top ten.

This sample is part of a study of identifying expanded T cells in peripheral blood (dated 2019 in TCRdb). In terms of the full investigation: Four technical replicates, made by sequencing separate aliquots from the same pool of genomic DNA, were compared pairwise. Points the paper makes about the study in general: Across all healthy donors, variance in clone template counts between approximately 2-week samples was found to increase significantly with total template count. The authors expected biological variance in healthy repertoires might increase further over much longer intervals such as months to years. Approximately 1.2 differentially abundant clones were flagged by the binomial model between technical replicates, whereas about 16 and 20 were flagged over approximately two weeks and four weeks, respectively. Across all healthy-donor time intervals, the beta-binomial model significantly cut both the number of clones called differentially abundant and the false-positive rate.

The receptor's source is a person between 18 and 75 years old in good health. Sequencing input: blood. This receptor chain uses TRBV6-1 and TRBJ1-2; TRBD1 is a possible D gene, resting on 5 matching bases. Here is the DNA: TGTGCCAGCAGTGTACAGGACTATGGCTACACCTTC. It translates as CASSVQDYGYTF.